The rows below give T cell receptor beta chains drawn from one sample of a study of T cells after yellow fever vaccination. MiXCR was run by TCRdb on the 5' RACE reads, yielding one entry per CDR3 protein. The sample has over 100,000 distinct CDR3 sequences, under 9% seen once; the top ten hold approximately 24%. Sequences were derived from CD8+ T cells sorted from PBMCs, sampled 45 days after the yellow fever booster vaccination. The receptors shown here come from a man under 40 who received the YFV17D yellow fever vaccine. Each CDR3 is given with its conserved first and last residue. A D gene is named only where the DNA matches it firmly. Some rows mark clone size as missing; the rest say once, few, many or name a class of expanded clone.

j_gene,v_gene,abundance,d_gene,CDR3nt,CDR3aa
TRBJ2-1,TRBV3-1,many,-,TGTGCCAGCAGCCAAAGCCGGGACCCCCTGGGAAGTGAGCAGTTCTTC,CASSQSRDPLGSEQFF
TRBJ2-7,TRBV20-1,many,TRBD1,TGCAGTGCTAGAGATCGACAGGGACCCTACGAGCAGTACTTC,CSARDRQGPYEQYF
TRBJ2-7,TRBV4-3,few,-,TGCGCCAGCAGCCCCCTCTTGGGGGGAGCCCCCTACGAGCAGTACTTC,CASSPLLGGAPYEQYF
TRBJ2-7,TRBV3-1,many,TRBD2,TGTGCCAGCAGCCCCGGCCCTAGCGGAGCCTACGAGCAGTACTTC,CASSPGPSGAYEQYF
TRBJ2-1,TRBV15,few,-,TGTGCCACCGGGGAGCACAATGAGCAGTTCTTC,CATGEHNEQFF
TRBJ2-7,TRBV19,few,-,TGTGCCAGTAGTACCCCAGAAGAAGACGAGCAGTACTTC,CASSTPEEDEQYF
TRBJ2-1,TRBV11-2,few,TRBD2,TGTGCCAGCAGCTTAGATTGGGGTAGCGGGCCCTACAATGAGCAGTTCTTC,CASSLDWGSGPYNEQFF
TRBJ2-3,TRBV4-3,many,TRBD2,TGCGCCAGCAGCCAAGGACTAGCGGTTTCCCTCGCGGATACGCAGTATTTT,CASSQGLAVSLADTQYF
TRBJ2-5,TRBV9,many,-,TGTGCCAGCAGCGCAACGACCTCGTCAGAAATCAGGGAGACCCAGTACTTC,CASSATTSSEIRETQYF
TRBJ2-7,TRBV4-3,many,-,TGCGCCAGCAGCCCAGCGGCACTGAGCTCCTACGAGCAGTACTTC,CASSPAALSSYEQYF
TRBJ2-1,TRBV7-8,many,-,TGTGCCAGCAGCCCCCCCCGGGACGGCTACATCTACAATGAGCAGTTCTTC,CASSPPRDGYIYNEQFF
TRBJ1-4,TRBV7-2,few,-,TGTGCCAGCAGTCGAGGTTATAACAGGGCGTATGAAAAACTGTTTTTT,CASSRGYNRAYEKLFF
TRBJ2-1,TRBV5-8,many,TRBD1,TGTGCCAGCAGCTTGAGGGGGCTTGCTAATGAGCAGTTCTTC,CASSLRGLANEQFF
TRBJ1-2,TRBV25-1,-,-,TGTGCCAGCAGTGAATTGACTGGCTACACCTTC,CASSELTGYTF
TRBJ2-5,TRBV7-2,few,-,TGTGCCAGCAGCTTATTCGCCTTGGGGTCATGGGGAGAGACCCAGTACTTC,CASSLFALGSWGETQYF
TRBJ2-3,TRBV10-2,many,-,TGCGCCAGCACCATAAACAGGCCCACTAGCACAGATACGCAGTATTTT,CASTINRPTSTDTQYF
TRBJ2-1,TRBV15,many,TRBD1,TGTGCCACCACCTTGGAGGGCAGGGGGCTCGGCAATGAGCAGTTCTTC,CATTLEGRGLGNEQFF
TRBJ2-1,TRBV6-2/TRBV6-3,many,-,TGTGCCAGCGGAGGCCGACCGTCCTACAATGAGCAGTTCTTC,CASGGRPSYNEQFF
TRBJ2-2,TRBV27,many,TRBD1,TGTGCCAGCCGCACCGGGACAGTGAACACCGGGGAGCTGTTTTTT,CASRTGTVNTGELFF
TRBJ1-4,TRBV20-1,many,-,TGCAGTGCTAATCAGATTGGCAGGAGCCTTGCAACTAATGAAAAACTGTTTTTT,CSANQIGRSLATNEKLFF
TRBJ2-7,TRBV7-2,many,-,TGTGCCAGCAGCTTAGTTGCCGTAGCCTACGAGCAGTACTTC,CASSLVAVAYEQYF
TRBJ2-7,TRBV28,-,-,TGTGCCAGCAGAGTATATGGCGGGGGCCACTACGAGCAGTACTTC,CASRVYGGGHYEQYF
TRBJ2-3,TRBV4-1,-,TRBD2,TGCGCCAGTAGCGGGCCCCAAGATACGCAGTATTTT,CASSGPQDTQYF
TRBJ2-7,TRBV6-5,many,-,TGTGCCAGCAGTTACTTAGCGGACTCCTACGAGCAGTACTTC,CASSYLADSYEQYF
TRBJ2-1,TRBV27,-,-,TGTGCCAGCAGTCGACCTGGCTATGAGCAGTTCTTC,CASSRPGYEQFF
TRBJ2-6,TRBV3-1,-,-,TGTGCCAGCAGCCAGACCGGTGACACTGGGGCCAACGTCCTGACTTTC,CASSQTGDTGANVLTF
TRBJ1-6,TRBV4-3,many,-,TGCGCCAGCAGCCAAGAGGGTGAGGGGGGTAATTCACCCCTCCACTTT,CASSQEGEGGNSPLHF
TRBJ2-3,TRBV20-1,-,TRBD2,TGCTGTGTTGTGACTAGCTCCGAGGAGATACACACAGATACGCAGTATTTT,CCVVTSSEEIHTDTQYF
TRBJ2-2,TRBV2,-,TRBD2,TGTGCCAGCCTAGGACTAGCGGGAGTTGGGGCCGGGGAGCTGTTTTTT,CASLGLAGVGAGELFF
TRBJ2-1,TRBV7-8,few,TRBD2,TGTGCCAGCAGCTTCCCCGCGGGAGCGTCCTACAATGAGCAGTTCTTC,CASSFPAGASYNEQFF
TRBJ2-5,TRBV9,many,-,TGTGCCAGCAGCGTAGAGGGGACCCTAAGCGAGACCCAGTACTTC,CASSVEGTLSETQYF
TRBJ2-7,TRBV29-1,many,TRBD2,TGCAGCGTTGATAGACTAGCGAGTTCCACCTACGAGCAGTACTTC,CSVDRLASSTYEQYF
TRBJ2-1,TRBV11-3,-,-,TGTGCCAGCAGCTCACCCGCCACGTCCGAGCAGTTCTTC,CASSSPATSEQFF
TRBJ2-2,TRBV29-1,few,-,TGCAGCGTTGAATCGCCCGGGTTCGGGGAGCTGTTTTTT,CSVESPGFGELFF
TRBJ2-1,TRBV7-3,many,TRBD2,TGTGCCAGGACCCCACCGGGACTAGCTCTCAATGAGCAGTTCTTC,CARTPPGLALNEQFF
TRBJ2-3,TRBV29-1,many,-,TGCAGCGCCTCAGTCCCAAACAGGGAAGATACGCAGTATTTT,CSASVPNREDTQYF
TRBJ1-6,TRBV6-5,many,-,TGTGCCAGCACCTATCACAGCCAGTCACCCCTCCACTTT,CASTYHSQSPLHF
TRBJ2-1,TRBV7-9,-,TRBD2,TGTGCCAGCAGACGGACTAGCGAAGCGTACAATGAGCAGTTCTTC,CASRRTSEAYNEQFF
TRBJ2-1,TRBV29-1,many,-,TGCAGCGTCCTAGCGTGGAGCTCCTACAATGAGCAGTTCTTC,CSVLAWSSYNEQFF
TRBJ1-2,TRBV7-8,-,-,TGTGCCAGCAGCACCGGGGGACCTTTCTATGGCTACACCTTC,CASSTGGPFYGYTF
TRBJ2-1,TRBV7-9,few,-,TGTGCCAGCAGCCCATCATGGCCAGATTCTAATGAGCAGTTCTTC,CASSPSWPDSNEQFF
TRBJ1-6,TRBV6-5,few,-,TGTGCCAGCAGTTCTGGGGATTCACCCCTCCACTTT,CASSSGDSPLHF
TRBJ2-1,TRBV6-5,few,TRBD1,TGTGCCAGCAGCCACGCGGACAGGTTTAATGAGCAGTTCTTC,CASSHADRFNEQFF
TRBJ1-2,TRBV10-3,-,-,TGTGCCATCACGAATTTTTACTATGGCTACACCTTC,CAITNFYYGYTF
TRBJ2-7,TRBV7-9,few,-,TGTGCCAGCAACCGGGACATTCTCTCCTACGAGCAGTACTTC,CASNRDILSYEQYF
TRBJ2-1,TRBV5-6,many,-,TGTGCCAGCAGCCCTTTCCTTGCCAATGAGCAGTTCTTC,CASSPFLANEQFF
TRBJ2-1,TRBV7-2,-,-,TGTGCCAGCAGCTTACAGTTGGTGGACAATGAGCAGTTCTTC,CASSLQLVDNEQFF
TRBJ2-7,TRBV7-9,-,-,TGTGCCAGCTCCACAGCCTCCTACGAGCAGTACTTC,CASSTASYEQYF
TRBJ2-1,TRBV10-2,many,-,TGCGCCAGCAGAGGGTACAATGAGCAGTTCTTC,CASRGYNEQFF
TRBJ2-2,TRBV7-9,many,-,TGTGCCAGCAGCTTAGCGCTGAGGGAGGCCACCGGGGAGCTGTTTTTT,CASSLALREATGELFF
TRBJ2-1,TRBV20-1,many,TRBD1,TGCAGTGCTACCGGACAGGGTTCTCAAAATGAGCAGTTCTTC,CSATGQGSQNEQFF
TRBJ1-1,TRBV4-2,many,-,TGTGCCAGCAGCCAAGAGGGGGTTACTGAAGCTTTCTTT,CASSQEGVTEAFF
TRBJ2-7,TRBV12-3/TRBV12-4,many,TRBD2,TGTGCCAGCAGTTTGGGCGGGAGGTTCTCCTACGAGCAGTACTTC,CASSLGGRFSYEQYF
TRBJ2-7,TRBV7-8,many,TRBD1,TGTGCCAGCAGCCCAGCAGGGACAGGCCACGAGCAGTACTTC,CASSPAGTGHEQYF
TRBJ2-1,TRBV5-4,few,-,TGTGCCAGCAGCTTGCCCCTAGGGATCAATGAGCAGTTCTTC,CASSLPLGINEQFF
TRBJ2-5,TRBV4-3,many,TRBD2,TGCGCCAGCAGCCACTCTAGCGGGACTCAAGAGACCCAGTACTTC,CASSHSSGTQETQYF
TRBJ1-4,TRBV6-5,many,TRBD1,TGTGCCAGCAGTTACAAACAGGGGGCACTTTTTGAAAAACTGTTTTTT,CASSYKQGALFEKLFF
TRBJ1-5,TRBV12-3/TRBV12-4,many,-,TGTGCCAGCGCCCGGGGCAATCAGCCCCAGCATTTT,CASARGNQPQHF
TRBJ2-3,TRBV14,many,-,TGTGCCAGCAGCCGTTATGGTTCGACAGATACGCAGTATTTT,CASSRYGSTDTQYF
TRBJ2-7,TRBV9,few,-,TGTGCCAGCAGCGTAGGGGCTACCCCCGGCGACGAGCAGTACTTC,CASSVGATPGDEQYF